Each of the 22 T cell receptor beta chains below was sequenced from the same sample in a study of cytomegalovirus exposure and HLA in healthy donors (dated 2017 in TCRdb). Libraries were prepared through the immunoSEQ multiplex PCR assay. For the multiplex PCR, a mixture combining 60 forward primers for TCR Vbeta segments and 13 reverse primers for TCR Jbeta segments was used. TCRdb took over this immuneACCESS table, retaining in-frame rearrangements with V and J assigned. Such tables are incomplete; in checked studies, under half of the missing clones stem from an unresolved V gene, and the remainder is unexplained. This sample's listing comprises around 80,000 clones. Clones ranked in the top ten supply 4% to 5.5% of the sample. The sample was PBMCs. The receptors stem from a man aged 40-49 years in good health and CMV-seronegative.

The CDR3 sequence is CASSLRQGNQPQHF. The CDR3, as DNA: TGTGCCAGCAGTTTACGACAGGGCAATCAGCCCCAGCATTTT. The chain is built from TRBV27 and TRBJ1-5; the D gene is possibly TRBD1 (6 bases). Trimming took off 2 bases at V and 2 bases at J, with 7 bases between the two ends. The germline V gene has CDR1 MNHEY and CDR2 SMNVEV (reference sequence). This CDR3 has 14 amino acids.

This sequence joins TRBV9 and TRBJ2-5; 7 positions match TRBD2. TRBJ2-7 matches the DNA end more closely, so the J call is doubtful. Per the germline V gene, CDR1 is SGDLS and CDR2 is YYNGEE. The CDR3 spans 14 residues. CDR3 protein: CASSVGDYNYEQYF. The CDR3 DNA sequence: TGTGCCAGCAGCGTTGGGGACTATAACTACGAGCAGTACTTC.

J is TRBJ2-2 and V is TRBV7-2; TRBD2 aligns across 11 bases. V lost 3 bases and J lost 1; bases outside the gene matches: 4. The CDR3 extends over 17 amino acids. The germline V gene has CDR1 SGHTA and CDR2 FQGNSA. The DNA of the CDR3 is TGTGCCAGCAGCTTCCCTAGCGGGGGGCGGAACACCGGGGAGCTGTTTTTT. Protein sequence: CASSFPSGGRNTGELFF.

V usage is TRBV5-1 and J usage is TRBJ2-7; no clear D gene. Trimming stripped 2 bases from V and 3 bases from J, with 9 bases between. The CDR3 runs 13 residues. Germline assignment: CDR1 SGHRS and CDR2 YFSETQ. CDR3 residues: CASSLARFYEQYF. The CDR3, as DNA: TGCGCCAGCAGCTTAGCCCGATTCTACGAGCAGTACTTC.

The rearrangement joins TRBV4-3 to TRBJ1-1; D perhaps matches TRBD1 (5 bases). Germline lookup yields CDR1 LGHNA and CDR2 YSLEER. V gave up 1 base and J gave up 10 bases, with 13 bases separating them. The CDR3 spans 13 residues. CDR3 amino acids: CASSQGGGRGAFF. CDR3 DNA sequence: TGCGCCAGCAGCCAAGGAGGAGGGAGGGGAGCTTTCTTT.

The CDR3 spells CATRDSTLNTEAFF. In DNA form, the CDR3 reads TGTGCCACACGTGACAGCACCTTGAACACTGAAGCTTTCTTT. The V call is TRBV28, the J call TRBJ1-1; D might be TRBD1 (5 bases). The CDR3 is 14 residues long. The V end lost 10 bases, the J end lost 0 bases, and 15 bases lay between the germline ends. Germline assignment: CDR1 MDHEN and CDR2 SYDVKM.

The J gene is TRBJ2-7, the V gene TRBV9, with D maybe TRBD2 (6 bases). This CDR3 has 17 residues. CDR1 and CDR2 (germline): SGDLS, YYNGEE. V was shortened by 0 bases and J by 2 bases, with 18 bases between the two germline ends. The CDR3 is CASSVGAGGLATYEQYF. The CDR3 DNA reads TGTGCCAGCAGCGTAGGCGCCGGGGGACTGGCAACCTACGAGCAGTACTTC.

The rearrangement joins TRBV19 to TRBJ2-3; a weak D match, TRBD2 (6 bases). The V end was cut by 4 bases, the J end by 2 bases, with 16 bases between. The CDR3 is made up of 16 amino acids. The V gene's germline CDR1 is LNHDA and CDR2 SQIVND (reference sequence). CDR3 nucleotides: TGTGCCAGTAGTAGGGGACTCCAAGCGGTCACAGATACGCAGTATTTT. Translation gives CASSRGLQAVTDTQYF.

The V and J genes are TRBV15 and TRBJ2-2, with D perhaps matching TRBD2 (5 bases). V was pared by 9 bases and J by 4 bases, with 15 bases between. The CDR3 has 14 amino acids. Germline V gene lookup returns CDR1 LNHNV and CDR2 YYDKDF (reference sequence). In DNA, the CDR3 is TGTGCCACTTCCCGAGCGGTTCTCACCGGGGAGCTGTTTTTT. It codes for CATSRAVLTGELFF. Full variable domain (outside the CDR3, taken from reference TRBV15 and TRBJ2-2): DAMVIQNPRYQVTQFGKPVTLSCSQTLNHNVMYWYQQKSSQAPKLLFHYYDKDFNNEADTPDNFQSRRPNTSFCFLDIRSPGLGDTAMYLCATSRAVLTGELFFGEGSRLTVL.

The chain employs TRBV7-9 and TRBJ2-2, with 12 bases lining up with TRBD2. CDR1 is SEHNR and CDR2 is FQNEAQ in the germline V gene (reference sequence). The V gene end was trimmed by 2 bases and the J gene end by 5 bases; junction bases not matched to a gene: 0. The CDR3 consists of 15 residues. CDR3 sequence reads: CASSLLAGGTGELFF. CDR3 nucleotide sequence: TGTGCCAGCAGCTTACTAGCGGGAGGGACCGGGGAGCTGTTTTTT. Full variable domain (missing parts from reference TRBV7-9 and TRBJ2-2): DTGVSQNPRHKITKRGQNVTFRCDPISEHNRLYWYRQTLGQGPEFLTYFQNEAQLEKSRLLSDRFSAERPKGSFSTLEIQRTEQGDSAMYLCASSLLAGGTGELFFGEGSRLTVL.

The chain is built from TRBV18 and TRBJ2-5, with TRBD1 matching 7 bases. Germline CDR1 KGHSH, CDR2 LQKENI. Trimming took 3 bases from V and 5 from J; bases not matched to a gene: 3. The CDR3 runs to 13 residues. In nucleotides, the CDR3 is TGTGCCAGCTCACCCGGACAGGAGGAGACCCAGTACTTC. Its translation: CASSPGQEETQYF.

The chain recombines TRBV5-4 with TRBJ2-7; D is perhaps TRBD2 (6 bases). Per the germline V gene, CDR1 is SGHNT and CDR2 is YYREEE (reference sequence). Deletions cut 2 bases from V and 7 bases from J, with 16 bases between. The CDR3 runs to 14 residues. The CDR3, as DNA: TGTGCCAGCAGCTTTAGTGGGGCTCGGGAGGAGCAGTACTTC. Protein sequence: CASSFSGAREEQYF.

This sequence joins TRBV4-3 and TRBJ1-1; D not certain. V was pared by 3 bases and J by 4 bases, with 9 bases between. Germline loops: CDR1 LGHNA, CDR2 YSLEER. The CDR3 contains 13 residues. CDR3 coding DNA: TGCGCCAGCAGCCAGGCACGGGTCACTGAAGCTTTCTTT. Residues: CASSQARVTEAFF.

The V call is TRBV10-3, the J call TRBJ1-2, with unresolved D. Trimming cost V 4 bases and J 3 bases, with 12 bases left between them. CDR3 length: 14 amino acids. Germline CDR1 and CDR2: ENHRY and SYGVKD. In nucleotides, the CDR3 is TGTGCCATCAGTGCGAAACAGAACGACTATGGCTACACCTTC. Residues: CAISAKQNDYGYTF.

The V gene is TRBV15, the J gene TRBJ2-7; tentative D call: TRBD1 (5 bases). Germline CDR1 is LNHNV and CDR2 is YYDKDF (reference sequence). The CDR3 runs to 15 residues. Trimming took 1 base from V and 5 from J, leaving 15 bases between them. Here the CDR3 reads CATSRGPASRDEQYF. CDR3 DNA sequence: TGTGCCACCAGCAGAGGTCCAGCGTCCAGGGACGAGCAGTACTTC.

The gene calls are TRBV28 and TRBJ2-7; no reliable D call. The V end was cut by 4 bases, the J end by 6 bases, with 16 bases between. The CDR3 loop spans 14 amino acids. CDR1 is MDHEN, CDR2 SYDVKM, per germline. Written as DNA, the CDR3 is TGTGCCAGCAGTTCGATCTATGACCGCGGCGAGCAGTACTTC. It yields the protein CASSSIYDRGEQYF.

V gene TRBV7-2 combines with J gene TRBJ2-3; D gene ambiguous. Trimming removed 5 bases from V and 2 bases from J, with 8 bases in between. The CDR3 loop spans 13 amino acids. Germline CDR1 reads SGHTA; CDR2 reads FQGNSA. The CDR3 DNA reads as TGTGCCAGCAGCCGAACACCCACAGATACGCAGTATTTT. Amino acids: CASSRTPTDTQYF. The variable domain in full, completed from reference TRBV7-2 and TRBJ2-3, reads GAGVSQSPSNKVTEKGKDVELRCDPISGHTALYWYRQSLGQGLEFLIYFQGNSAPDKSGLPSDRFSAERTGGSVSTLTIQRTQQEDSAVYLCASSRTPTDTQYFGPGTRLTVL.

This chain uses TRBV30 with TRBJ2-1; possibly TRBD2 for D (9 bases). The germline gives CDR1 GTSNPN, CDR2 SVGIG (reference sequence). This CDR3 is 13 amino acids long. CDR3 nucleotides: TGTGGACAGGGGCGGGAGGGAAACAATGAGCAGTTCTTC. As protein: CGQGREGNNEQFF.

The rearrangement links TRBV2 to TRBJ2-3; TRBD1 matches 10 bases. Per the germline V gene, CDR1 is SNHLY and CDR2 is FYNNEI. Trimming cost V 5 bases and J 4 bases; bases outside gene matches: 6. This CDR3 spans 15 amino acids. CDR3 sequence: CASSPMTGGPDTQYF. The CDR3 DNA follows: TGTGCCAGCAGTCCAATGACAGGGGGCCCAGATACGCAGTATTTT.

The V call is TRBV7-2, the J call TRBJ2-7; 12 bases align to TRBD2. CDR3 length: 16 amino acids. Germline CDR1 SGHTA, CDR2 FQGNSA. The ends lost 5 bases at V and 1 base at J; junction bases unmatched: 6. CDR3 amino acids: CASSRSSGGASYEQYF. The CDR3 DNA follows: TGTGCCAGCAGCCGTTCTAGCGGGGGGGCTTCCTACGAGCAGTACTTC.

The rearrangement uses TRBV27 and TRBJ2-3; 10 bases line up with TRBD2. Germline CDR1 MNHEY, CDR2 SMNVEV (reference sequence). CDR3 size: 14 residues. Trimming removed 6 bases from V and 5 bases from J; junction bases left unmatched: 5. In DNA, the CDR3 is TGTGCCAGCAGATCAGCGGGAGGGGTAGATACGCAGTATTTT. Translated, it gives CASRSAGGVDTQYF.

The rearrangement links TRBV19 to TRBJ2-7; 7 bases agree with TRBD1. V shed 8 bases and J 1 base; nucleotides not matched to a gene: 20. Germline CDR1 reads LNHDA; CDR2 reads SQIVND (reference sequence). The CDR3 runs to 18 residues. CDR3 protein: CASSRVGARGQRSYEQYF. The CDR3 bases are TGTGCCAGTTCGCGAGTAGGGGCCCGGGGACAGAGATCCTACGAGCAGTACTTC.